The TCR beta chain under discussion was sequenced for a study of blood T cell repertoires in COVID-19. V lost 8 bases, J lost 1 base, and 12 bases lay in between. This CDR3 contains 13 residues. CDR1 is MNHNY and CDR2 is SVGAGI in the germline V gene (reference sequence). Clones were read by immunoSEQ multiplex PCR, and TCRdb kept only the in-frame ones, dropping some. The sample includes about 120,000 clones, less than 95% of them seen just once. The chain has TRBV6-6 and TRBJ2-7, with D possibly being TRBD2 (6 bases). This clonotype was obtained from a human donor with active COVID-19. The donor label of this sample is uncertain. Sequencing used peripheral blood. The CDR3 DNA reads as TGTGCCAGCGTCGGGGGTAGGTCCTACGAGCAGTACTTC. Amino acids: CASVGGRSYEQYF.